The clone carrying this TCR beta chain was detected only a few times. Its target is not known. The use of a sample-barcoded 5' primer and a J-beta primer mix characterized a second PCR of 7 to 11 cycles. TCRdb redid the calling of the 5' RACE reads with MiXCR, one entry per CDR3 protein. This table holds around 790,000 distinct CDR3 sequences, around two fifths found once. This CDR3 comprises 16 residues. The ends lost 4 bases at V and 3 bases at J; junction bases unmatched: 9. Germline-derived CDR1 and CDR2 are SGHRS and YFSETQ. This sample is part of a study of blood T cells in healthy people across ages. The study, taken as a whole, reports: With age, beta diversity per million T cells declined roughly linearly, significantly by 40. Naive CD4+ cell counts and diversity both ran higher in long-lived than in aged donors. Any conclusive comparison of naive versus antigen-experienced cells was prevented by using unsorted PBMCs.

This chain connects TRBV5-1 to TRBJ2-3; 9 bases are shared with TRBD1. The receptor comes from a man between 60 and 75 years old in good health. Sequenced material: blood. The chain's CDR3 is CASSRAQGASTDTQYF. CDR3 in DNA: TGCGCCAGCAGCCGAGCACAGGGGGCCTCGACAGATACGCAGTATTTT.